Each of the 5 T cell receptor beta chains below was sequenced from the same sample in a study of human thymus T cells. Assay: immunoSEQ multiplex PCR; the TCRdb copy retains only in-frame clones and omits some. This sample has fewer than 90,000 clones; 90% to 98% occur once, and the top ten carry under 0.035%. Surgeons resected thymus tissue during corrective heart surgery. The sequencing sample was made of thymus tissue. The receptors derive from a boy younger than two with a congenital heart defect but otherwise immunologically healthy.

The V gene is TRBV27, the J gene TRBJ1-4; D may be TRBD1 (5 bases). Germline V gene lookup returns CDR1 MNHEY and CDR2 SMNVEV (reference sequence). The V gene lost 3 bases and the J gene lost 5 bases, with 13 bases spanning the gap. The length of the CDR3 is 15 residues. This CDR3 reads CASSFNPGPNEKLFF. The CDR3 DNA follows: TGTGCCAGCAGTTTCAACCCGGGACCAAATGAAAAACTGTTTTTT.

The genes are TRBV6-5 and TRBJ1-1; D not certain. V gave up 5 bases and J gave up 1 base, with 11 bases separating them. The CDR3 sequence is 14 residues long. Germline V gives CDR1 MNHEY, CDR2 SVGAGI. Written as DNA, the CDR3 is TGTGCCAGCAGTCCCGGGGATGCGAACACTGAAGCTTTCTTT. It codes for CASSPGDANTEAFF.

The chain couples TRBV7-8 to TRBJ2-2; 8 bases map to TRBD2. Looked up from germline, CDR1 is SGHVS and CDR2 is FQNEAQ. Germline trimming cut 5 bases from V and 3 bases from J; bases unmatched to any gene: 5. The CDR3 contains 15 residues. In nucleotides, the CDR3 is TGTGCCAGCAGCCTAAGCGGGAGCGACACCGGGGAGCTGTTTTTT. This codes for CASSLSGSDTGELFF.

The gene calls are TRBV6-5 and TRBJ2-5; D remains unclear. Trimming removed 4 bases from V and 2 bases from J, with 11 bases in between. This CDR3 is 14 amino acids long. Germline CDR1 MNHEY, CDR2 SVGAGI. The CDR3 DNA reads as TGTGCCAGCAGTTCCATCTCCGGTCAAGAGACCCAGTACTTC. It encodes CASSSISGQETQYF.

The chain combines TRBV25-1 with TRBJ2-7, with D possibly being TRBD1 (6 bases). The V gene's germline CDR1 is MGHDK and CDR2 SYGVNS. Trimming took off 7 bases at V and 5 bases at J, with 15 bases between the two ends. This CDR3 comprises 13 residues. CDR3 DNA sequence: TGTGCCAGCAAAGAATCAGGGGCCCACGAGCAGTACTTC. It translates to CASKESGAHEQYF.